The 28 T cell receptor beta chains below come from one sample, sequenced in a study of blood T cell repertoires in COVID-19. Here immunoSEQ multiplex PCR was the method, and the copy in TCRdb shows in-frame clones only, minus some. Of 200,000 to 250,000 clones in the sample, 87% are singletons; the top ten hold roughly 7.1%. Input material: PBMCs or T cells enriched from blood (not recorded which). The receptors here all came from a young man in a cohort exposed to, infected with or recovered from COVID-19 (not recorded which).

The chain combines TRBV28 with TRBJ1-3; 9 bases fit TRBD1. With V trimmed by 5 bases and J by 3 bases, 8 bases remained unmatched. This CDR3 contains 16 residues. The V gene's germline CDR1 is MDHEN and CDR2 SYDVKM. The CDR3: CASSISGTGSGNTIYF. CDR3 sequence (DNA): TGTGCCAGCAGTATATCCGGGACAGGGAGTGGAAACACCATATATTTT.

This chain joins TRBV5-1 and TRBJ1-2, with a tentative D call TRBD1 (6 bases). V was trimmed by 7 bases and J by 6 bases, leaving 22 bases between them. The CDR3 covers 15 residues. Germline CDR1 is SGHRS and CDR2 is YFSETQ. For the CDR3, the DNA is TGCGCCAGCGGAGAGCTCGATACAGGGCGTGATGGCTACACCTTC. This codes for CASGELDTGRDGYTF.

The table lists this clone with a count of one. The chain has TRBV6-5 and TRBJ1-5; tentative D call: TRBD1 (5 bases). Germline V gene data show CDR1 as MNHEY and CDR2 as SVGAGI. Trimming removed 7 bases from V and 0 bases from J, with 13 bases in between. The CDR3 loop spans 15 amino acids. The CDR3 DNA is TGTGCCAGCATGACAGACCCGTATAGCAATCAGCCCCAGCATTTT. This codes for CASMTDPYSNQPQHF.

This rearrangement joins TRBV19 to TRBJ1-5; TRBD1 matches 8 bases. Trimming cost V 5 bases and J 2 bases; bases outside gene matches: 8. CDR1 is LNHDA, CDR2 SQIVND, per germline (reference sequence). The length of the CDR3 is 16 residues. Here the CDR3 reads CASSADRGGGNQPQHF. The CDR3 DNA is TGTGCCAGTAGTGCAGACAGGGGTGGAGGCAATCAGCCCCAGCATTTT. The full variable domain, in which reference TRBV19 and TRBJ1-5 provide the parts outside the CDR3, is DGGITQSPKYLFRKEGQNVTLSCEQNLNHDAMYWYRQDPGQGLRLIYYSQIVNDFQKGDIAEGYSVSREKKESFPLTVTSAQKNPTAFYLCASSADRGGGNQPQHFGDGTRLSIL.

The table lists this clone with a count of one. This chain links TRBV19 with TRBJ1-2, with 8 bases that match TRBD1. Germline loops: CDR1 LNHDA, CDR2 SQIVND (reference sequence). V shed 3 bases, J shed 4 bases, and the junction held 13 bases outside the gene matches. The CDR3 is 17 amino acids. CDR3 DNA: TGTGCCAGTAGTATCCGAAGGGACAGGAGCCCTATCTATGGCTACACCTTC. Residues: CASSIRRDRSPIYGYTF.

The chain links TRBV7-9 to TRBJ1-6; no clear D gene. The CDR3 is 13 residues long. V dropped 4 bases and J dropped 7 bases, with 8 bases sitting between them. Germline V gene lookup returns CDR1 SEHNR and CDR2 FQNEAQ (reference sequence). This CDR3 is CASSSDGNSPLHF. The CDR3, as DNA: TGTGCCAGCAGCTCCGACGGGAATTCACCCCTCCACTTT.

The genes are TRBV7-9 and TRBJ1-5; D call uncertain. V lost 5 bases to trimming and J lost 2 bases, with 13 bases between them. Germline lookup yields CDR1 SEHNR and CDR2 FQNEAQ (reference sequence). The CDR3 has 15 amino acids. CDR3 amino acids: CASSAEEMGNQPQHF. DNA of the CDR3: TGTGCCAGCAGCGCGGAGGAGATGGGCAATCAGCCCCAGCATTTT.

This clone was observed a handful of times. Other DNA variants within this sample encode the same CDR3. The J gene is TRBJ2-7, the V gene TRBV27; TRBD2 agrees at 13 bases. CDR1 is MNHEY, CDR2 SMNVEV, per germline (reference sequence). The CDR3 is made up of 14 amino acids. V lost 4 bases to trimming and J lost 4 bases; unmatched junction nucleotides: 1. CDR3 in DNA: TGTGCCAGCAGTTGGACTAGCGGGAGTTACGAGCAGTACTTC. As protein: CASSWTSGSYEQYF.

The J gene is TRBJ1-1, the V gene TRBV24-1; TRBD1 matches 7 bases. CDR3 size: 14 residues. V was clipped by 4 bases and J by 8 bases; unmatched bases: 9. CDR1 and CDR2 from the germline V gene are KGHDR and SFDVKD. CDR3: CATSDPRQGTEAFF. The CDR3 nucleotides read TGTGCCACCAGTGACCCTCGACAGGGAACCGAAGCTTTCTTT.

The chain couples TRBV28 to TRBJ1-3; the match to TRBD1 covers 9 bases. The V gene end was trimmed by 1 base and the J gene end by 2 bases; junction bases not matched to a gene: 6. In germline, CDR1 is MDHEN, CDR2 SYDVKM. This CDR3 has 17 amino acids. The CDR3 here is CASSLLRRDRAGNTIYF. CDR3 DNA sequence: TGTGCCAGCAGTTTATTACGCCGGGACAGGGCTGGAAACACCATATATTTT.

The J gene is TRBJ2-1, the V gene TRBV27; 9 bases map to TRBD2. CDR1 MNHEY and CDR2 SMNVEV come from the germline V gene (reference sequence). The CDR3 runs to 18 residues. J was trimmed by 2 bases and V by 6 bases; bases with no gene match: 14. In nucleotides, the CDR3 is TGTGCCAGCAGCTGGGGGGCGGGAGGGCCGATGGCCTACAATGAGCAGTTCTTC. Translated: CASSWGAGGPMAYNEQFF.

The V gene is TRBV2, the J gene TRBJ1-3; perhaps TRBD1 as D (6 bases). The germline V gene encodes CDR1 SNHLY and CDR2 FYNNEI. The CDR3 has 14 residues. V lost 7 bases and J lost 0, with 10 bases in between. The CDR3 DNA reads as TGTGCCAGCATTAGGGGGTCCTCTGGAAACACCATATATTTT. It is translated as CASIRGSSGNTIYF.

The rearrangement uses TRBV21-1 and TRBJ1-1; the table's TRBD1 call for D was not verified on the DNA. TRBV21-1 is labeled a pseudogene. The CDR3 is 20 residues long. CDR3 in DNA: TGTGCCAGCAGCAAGGGGAGATCTGGACAGGGGTTTATCTGCTACACTGAAGCTTTCTTT. Protein sequence: CASSKGRSGQGFICYTEAFF.

V is TRBV28 and J is TRBJ2-5; TRBD1 matches at 8 bases. Unmatched junction bases numbered 8, after V lost 4 bases and J lost 7 bases. The germline gives CDR1 MDHEN, CDR2 SYDVKM. The CDR3 runs 14 residues. Written as DNA, the CDR3 is TGTGCCAGCAGTTCAGGGGGCCTCCCGGCGACCCAGTACTTC. Protein product: CASSSGGLPATQYF.

The table lists this clone with many counts. The chain uses TRBV4-2 and TRBJ2-5, with 9 bases identical to TRBD2. CDR1 LGHNA and CDR2 YNFKEQ come from the germline V gene. The CDR3 sequence is 16 residues long. Trimming removed 4 bases from V and 2 bases from J; junction bases left unmatched: 8. CDR3 DNA: TGTGCCAGCAGCCGAACTAGCGGGTCGGAGCAAGAGACCCAGTACTTC. Translated: CASSRTSGSEQETQYF.

This chain joins TRBV28 and TRBJ1-1, with 7 bases lining up with TRBD1. This CDR3 region has 14 residues. V gave up 6 bases and J gave up 3 bases; unmatched junction bases: 7. Germline V gene data show CDR1 as MDHEN and CDR2 as SYDVKM. The CDR3 nucleotides read TGTGCCAGCAGGGGGGGACAGACCTACACTGAAGCTTTCTTT. It encodes CASRGGQTYTEAFF.

The V gene is TRBV7-2, the J gene TRBJ2-1; 10 bases fit TRBD2. The CDR3 sequence is 18 residues long. The V and J ends lost 1 base and 6 bases, in that order; junction bases with no gene match: 12. Germline loops: CDR1 SGHTA, CDR2 FQGNSA. CDR3 residues: CASSLVSASGRRGNEQFF. The CDR3 nucleotides are TGTGCCAGCAGCTTAGTGTCCGCTAGCGGGAGAAGGGGCAATGAGCAGTTCTTC.

CDR3 amino acids: CASYEPGRGNTGELFF. In DNA form, the CDR3 reads TGTGCCAGTTACGAACCGGGGAGAGGTAACACCGGGGAGCTGTTTTTT. The genes are TRBV19 and TRBJ2-2; TRBD2 might be the D (5 bases). Trimming removed 8 bases at V and 2 bases at J, with 18 bases between. The CDR3 contains 16 residues. Germline values: CDR1 LNHDA, CDR2 SQIVND (reference sequence).

V usage is TRBV12-5 and J usage is TRBJ2-7, with 11 bases matching TRBD1. The CDR3 is 17 residues long. V lost 4 bases, J lost 2 bases, and 10 bases stayed unmatched. The germline gives CDR1 LGHNT, CDR2 FRNRAP. This CDR3 reads CASGWTTGTGGTYEQYF. DNA for the CDR3: TGTGCTAGTGGTTGGACCACCGGGACAGGGGGGACCTACGAGCAGTACTTC.

J is TRBJ1-2 and V is TRBV7-2; the D is unclear. V gave up 3 bases and J gave up 5 bases, with 4 bases separating them. Germline assignment: CDR1 SGHTA and CDR2 FQGNSA. This CDR3 is built from 11 residues. The CDR3 loop is CASSFGYGYTF. The CDR3 DNA is TGTGCCAGCAGCTTCGGTTATGGCTACACCTTC.

The chain carries TRBV7-9 and TRBJ1-5, with D uncertain. CDR1 SEHNR and CDR2 FQNEAQ come from the germline V gene (reference sequence). Between the trimmed V and J ends, which lost 2 bases and 7 bases, there was a span of 12 bases. The CDR3 contains 14 residues. The CDR3 reads CASSLSDRVQPQHF. The CDR3 DNA reads as TGTGCCAGCAGCTTATCCGATCGAGTACAGCCCCAGCATTTT.

This chain links TRBV6-2 or TRBV6-3 with TRBJ2-1; TRBD2 matches at 11 bases. The CDR3 runs to 18 residues. V was clipped by 0 bases and J by 0 bases; unmatched bases: 4. The germline CDR1 and CDR2 sequences are MNHEY and SVGEGT. CDR3 bases: TGTGCCAGCAGTTACTCGACTAGCGGGGAAAGCTCCTACAATGAGCAGTTCTTC. Translation gives CASSYSTSGESSYNEQFF.

The rearrangement links TRBV5-6 to TRBJ1-1; 8 bases align to TRBD1. This CDR3 is 18 amino acids long. Germline V CDR1 and CDR2: SGHDT, YYEEEE. V shed 4 bases and J 6 bases; nucleotides not matched to a gene: 20. The CDR3 region has the DNA TGTGCCAGCAGCCGGGCGGAAGGGACGGGACAGGTGGGCGCTGAAGCTTTCTTT. The encoded protein is CASSRAEGTGQVGAEAFF.

The rearrangement joins TRBV20-1 to TRBJ1-1; D perhaps matches TRBD1 (5 bases). Per the germline V gene, CDR1 is DFQATT and CDR2 is SNEGSKA (reference sequence). V was pared by 6 bases and J by 14 bases, with 19 bases between. The CDR3 consists of 11 residues. CDR3 nucleotides: TGCAGTGCCCTGGGGACTACGTGGGACTTCTTT. Encoded protein: CSALGTTWDFF.

The chain links TRBV10-3 to TRBJ2-3; tentative D call: TRBD2 (6 bases). The CDR3 runs 14 residues. The germline V and J ends were trimmed by 3 bases and 3 bases, with 10 bases remaining between them. The germline V gene has CDR1 ENHRY and CDR2 SYGVKD. Written as DNA, the CDR3 is TGTGCCATCAGTGATCCGGGACTGACAGATACGCAGTATTTT. Its translation is CAISDPGLTDTQYF.

The chain employs TRBV2 and TRBJ1-5, with unresolved D. The CDR3 is made up of 15 amino acids. V dropped 2 bases and J dropped 0 bases, with 8 bases sitting between them. CDR1 SNHLY and CDR2 FYNNEI come from the germline V gene. This CDR3 reads CASSELPGSNQPQHF. In DNA form, the CDR3 reads TGTGCCAGCAGTGAATTACCGGGTAGCAATCAGCCCCAGCATTTT.

The chain employs TRBV19 and TRBJ2-3; 9 bases map to TRBD2. Germline CDR1 LNHDA, CDR2 SQIVND (reference sequence). CDR3 length: 14 amino acids. The V and J ends lost 4 bases and 5 bases, in that order; junction bases with no gene match: 4. This CDR3 reads CASSTGLAVDTQYF. In DNA, the CDR3 is TGTGCCAGTAGTACGGGACTAGCTGTAGATACGCAGTATTTT.

The J gene is TRBJ1-2, the V gene TRBV19; 9 bases match TRBD1. The CDR3 is made up of 16 amino acids. After removal of 5 bases from V and 2 bases from J, the junction contained 9 bases not matched to a gene. CDR1 is LNHDA and CDR2 is SQIVND in the germline V gene (reference sequence). CDR3 sequence reads: CASSLGQGRSNYGYTF. The CDR3 region has the DNA TGTGCCAGTAGTCTCGGACAGGGGAGGTCGAACTATGGCTACACCTTC.